This TCR beta chain was observed in a study of beta chain features in type 1 diabetes. The study, taken as a whole, reports: Moderate but significant shortening of TCRB CDR3s was recorded in all four CD4+ subsets from Type 1 diabetes patients. For cells with high TCR expression, cDNA sequencing could yield over-representation. TCRB repertoires of naive, central memory and Treg cells appeared more similar among patients than among healthy donors.

The CDR3 spans 16 residues. V was pared by 3 bases and J by 5 bases, with 20 bases between. Germline loops: CDR1 SGHNT, CDR2 YYREEE (reference sequence). By way of CD45RO/CCR7/CD25/CD127/CD95/CD27, the CD4+ regulatory, stem cell-like memory, central memory and naive cells were sorted. This clone has a handful of counts. Antigen unknown. Since all of the isolated RNA was reverse transcribed, expressed TCRB transcripts were what got sequenced. Some 3.6 million reads on average were seen across naive, central memory and regulatory T cell samples. Produced via immunoSEQ multiplex PCR; TCRdb's table is partial and in-frame only. The sample includes about 340,000 clones, approximately 13% of them seen just once.

The sample comprised naive CD4+ T cells from blood. This TCR was sampled from a woman under 30 with type 1 diabetes. The J gene is TRBJ2-5, the V gene TRBV5-4, with D tentatively TRBD1 (5 bases). CDR3 residues: CASSSWQGGRSETQYF. CDR3 nucleotides: TGTGCCAGCAGCTCCTGGCAGGGCGGTCGGAGCGAGACCCAGTACTTC.